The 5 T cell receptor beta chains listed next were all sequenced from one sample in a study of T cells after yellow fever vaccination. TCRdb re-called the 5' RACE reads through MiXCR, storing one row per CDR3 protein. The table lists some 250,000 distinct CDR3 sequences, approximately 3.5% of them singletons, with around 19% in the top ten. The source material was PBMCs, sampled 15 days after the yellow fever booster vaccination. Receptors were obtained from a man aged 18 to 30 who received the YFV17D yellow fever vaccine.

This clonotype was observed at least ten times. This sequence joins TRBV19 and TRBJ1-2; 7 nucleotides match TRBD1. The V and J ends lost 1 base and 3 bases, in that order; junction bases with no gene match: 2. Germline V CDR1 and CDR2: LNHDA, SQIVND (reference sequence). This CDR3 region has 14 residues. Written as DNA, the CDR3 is TGTGCCAGTAGTATAGTTCAGGGGGACTATGGCTACACCTTC. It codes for CASSIVQGDYGYTF.

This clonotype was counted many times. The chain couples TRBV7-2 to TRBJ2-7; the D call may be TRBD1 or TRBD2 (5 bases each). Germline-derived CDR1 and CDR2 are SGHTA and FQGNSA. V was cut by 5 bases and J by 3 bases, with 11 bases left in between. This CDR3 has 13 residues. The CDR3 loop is CASSIRGNYEQYF. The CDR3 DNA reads TGTGCCAGCAGCATCCGGGGCAACTACGAGCAGTACTTC.

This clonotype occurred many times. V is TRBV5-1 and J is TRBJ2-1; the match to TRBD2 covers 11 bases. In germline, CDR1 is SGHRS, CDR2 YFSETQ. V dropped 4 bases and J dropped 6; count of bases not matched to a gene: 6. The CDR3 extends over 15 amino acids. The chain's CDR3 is CASSPGTSGGNEQFF. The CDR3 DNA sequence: TGCGCCAGCAGCCCGGGGACTAGCGGCGGCAATGAGCAGTTCTTC.

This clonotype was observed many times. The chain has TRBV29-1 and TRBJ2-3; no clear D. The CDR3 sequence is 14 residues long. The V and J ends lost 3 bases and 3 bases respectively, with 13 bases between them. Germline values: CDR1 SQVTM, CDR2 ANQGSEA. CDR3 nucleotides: TGCAGCGTTGAGAAGGACGCCTCGACAGATACGCAGTATTTT. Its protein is CSVEKDASTDTQYF.

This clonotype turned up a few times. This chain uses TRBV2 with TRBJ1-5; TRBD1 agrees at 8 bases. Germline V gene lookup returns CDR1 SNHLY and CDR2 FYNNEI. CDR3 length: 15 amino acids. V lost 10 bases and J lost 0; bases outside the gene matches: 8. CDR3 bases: TGTGCCATAGGACAGGGAGATTATAGCAATCAGCCCCAGCATTTT. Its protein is CAIGQGDYSNQPQHF.